The 9 T cell receptor beta chains in this list originate from one sample, sequenced in a study of neurological immune-mediated disorders. MiXCR, applied by TCRdb to the 5' RACE reads, yields one record per CDR3 protein. The data show tens of thousands of distinct CDR3 sequences, approximately 4.4% seen once. Sequenced material: PBMCs. The receptors come from a man aged 45-65 years with multiple sclerosis.

By frequency in the sample, this clonotype is medium-sized. Relative to the germline gene, one junction end is altered; a read error may explain this. The rearrangement links TRBV5-1 to TRBJ2-5, with D unresolved. CDR1 and CDR2 from the germline V gene are SGHRS and YFSETQ. CDR3 length: 11 amino acids. In nucleotides, the CDR3 is TGTGCCAGCAGCTTTGGAGAGACCCAGTACTTC. This codes for CASSFGETQYF.

This clonotype was recorded at least ten times. The rearrangement links TRBV20-1 to TRBJ2-7; D is perhaps TRBD1 or TRBD2 (5 bases each). CDR3 length: 14 residues. Germline CDR1 and CDR2: DFQATT and SNEGSKA (reference sequence). Between the trimmed V and J ends, which lost 0 bases and 6 bases, there was a span of 15 bases. CDR3 sequence reads: CSARDWGSSSEQYF. CDR3 DNA sequence: TGCAGTGCTAGAGACTGGGGGAGCAGCTCCGAGCAGTACTTC.

A note on this clonotype: A much larger clonotype is one base distant, so this may be a read error. V and J are TRBV20-1 and TRBJ2-2, with TRBD1 identical over 8 bases. Germline assignment: CDR1 DFQATT and CDR2 SNEGSKA (reference sequence). After removal of 3 bases from V and 5 bases from J, the junction contained 17 bases not matched to a gene. This CDR3 has 18 residues. The CDR3 DNA is TGCAGTGCTAGGAAATGGACAGGGATGACGATTAGGACCGGGGAGCTGTTTTTT. It is translated as CSARKWTGMTIRTGELFF.

This clonotype has ten or more counts. This sequence joins TRBV20-1 and TRBJ2-7; D possibly corresponds to TRBD2 (6 bases). V shed 0 bases and J shed 2 bases, with 11 bases lying between them. Looked up from germline, CDR1 is DFQATT and CDR2 is SNEGSKA (reference sequence). This CDR3 has 14 residues. The CDR3 reads CSARETSPAYEQYF. Here the CDR3 DNA reads TGCAGTGCTAGAGAAACTAGCCCGGCCTACGAGCAGTACTTC.

The genes are TRBV11-3 and TRBJ2-3, with no clear D. CDR3 length: 11 amino acids. Germline-derived CDR1 and CDR2 are SGHNT and YENEEA. V gave up 0 bases and J gave up 14 bases, with 9 bases separating them. CDR3 DNA: TGTGCCAGCAGCTTAGAAGATCATCTGTATTTT. Protein product: CASSLEDHLYF.

This clonotype has ten or more counts. V is TRBV5-1 and J is TRBJ2-7; D ambiguous. The CDR3 totals 12 residues. Germline values: CDR1 SGHRS, CDR2 YFSETQ. With 1 base removed from V and 3 bases from J, the gap between germline ends came to 5 bases. The chain's CDR3 is CASSLSRYEQYF. The DNA for the CDR3 is TGCGCCAGCAGCTTGAGCCGCTACGAGCAGTACTTC.

This clonotype was counted at least ten times. This chain joins TRBV5-1 and TRBJ2-3; 8 bases fit TRBD1. Germline V gene sequence: CDR1 SGHRS, CDR2 YFSETQ. This CDR3 spans 16 amino acids. With V trimmed by 0 bases and J by 4 bases, 7 bases remained unmatched. The CDR3 nucleotides read TGCGCCAGCAGCTTGGATTGGACAGGGAAGTCAGATACGCAGTATTTT. This encodes CASSLDWTGKSDTQYF.

The V call is TRBV27, the J call TRBJ1-4; TRBD1 might be the D (5 bases). Deletions cut 2 bases from V and 8 bases from J, with 9 bases between. The CDR3 contains 13 residues. From germline, CDR1 is MNHEY and CDR2 SMNVEV (reference sequence). This chain's CDR3 is CASSLGGREKLFF. The DNA for the CDR3 is TGTGCCAGCAGTTTAGGGGGGAGGGAAAAACTGTTTTTT. The whole variable domain, remainder taken from reference TRBV27 and TRBJ1-4, is EAQVTQNPRYLITVTGKKLTVTCSQNMNHEYMSWYRQDPGLGLRQIYYSMNVEVTDKGDVPEGYKVSRKEKRNFPLILESPSPNQTSLYFCASSLGGREKLFFGSGTQLSVL.

This clonotype was detected ten times or more. The chain is built from TRBV10-3 and TRBJ1-1; 10 nucleotides match TRBD1. Germline assignment: CDR1 ENHRY and CDR2 SYGVKD. V lost 6 bases and J lost 4; bases outside the gene matches: 11. The CDR3 consists of 16 residues. The CDR3 nucleotides read TGTGCCATCAGCGACTTACTCGGACAGGGGGGCACTGAAGCTTTCTTT. Translating gives CAISDLLGQGGTEAFF.